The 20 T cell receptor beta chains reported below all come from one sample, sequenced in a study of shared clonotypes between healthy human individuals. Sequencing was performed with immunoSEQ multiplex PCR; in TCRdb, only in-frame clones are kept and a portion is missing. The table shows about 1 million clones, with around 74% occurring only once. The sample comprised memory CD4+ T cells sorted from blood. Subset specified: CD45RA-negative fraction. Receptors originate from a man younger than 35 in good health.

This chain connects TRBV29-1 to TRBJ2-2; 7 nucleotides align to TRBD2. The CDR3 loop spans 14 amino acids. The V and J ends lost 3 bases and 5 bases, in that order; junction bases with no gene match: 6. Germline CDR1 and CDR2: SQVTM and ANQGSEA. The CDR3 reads CSVDGGRETGELFF. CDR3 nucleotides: TGCAGCGTTGATGGAGGGAGGGAAACCGGGGAGCTGTTTTTT.

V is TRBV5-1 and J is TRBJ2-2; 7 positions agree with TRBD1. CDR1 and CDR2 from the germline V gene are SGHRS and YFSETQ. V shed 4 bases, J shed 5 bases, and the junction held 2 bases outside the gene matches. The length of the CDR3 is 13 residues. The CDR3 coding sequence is TGCGCCAGCAGCATGGGACAGACCGGGGAGCTGTTTTTT. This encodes CASSMGQTGELFF.

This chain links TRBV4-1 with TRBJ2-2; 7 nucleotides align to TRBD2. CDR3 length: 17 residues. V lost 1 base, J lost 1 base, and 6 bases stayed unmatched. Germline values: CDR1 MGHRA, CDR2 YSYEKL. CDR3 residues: CASSQVPTGGNTGELFF. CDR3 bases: TGCGCCAGCAGCCAAGTACCCACGGGAGGGAACACCGGGGAGCTGTTTTTT.

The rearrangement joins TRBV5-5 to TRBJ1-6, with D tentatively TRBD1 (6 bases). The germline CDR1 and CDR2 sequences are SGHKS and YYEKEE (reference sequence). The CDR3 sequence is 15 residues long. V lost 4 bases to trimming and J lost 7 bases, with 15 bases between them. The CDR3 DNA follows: TGTGCCAGCAGCCGCCATTCCGGACAGAATTCACCCCTCCACTTT. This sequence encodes CASSRHSGQNSPLHF. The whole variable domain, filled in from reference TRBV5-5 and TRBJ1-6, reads DAGVTQSPTHLIKTRGQQVTLRCSPISGHKSVSWYQQVLGQGPQFIFQYYEKEERGRGNFPDRFSARQFPNYSSELNVNALLLGDSALYLCASSRHSGQNSPLHFGNGTRLTVT.

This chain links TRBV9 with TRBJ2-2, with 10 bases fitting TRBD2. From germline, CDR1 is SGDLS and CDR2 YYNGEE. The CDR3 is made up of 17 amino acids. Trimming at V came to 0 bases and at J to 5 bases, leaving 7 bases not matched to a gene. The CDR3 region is CASSVGSGRARTGELFF. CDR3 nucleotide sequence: TGTGCCAGCAGCGTAGGAAGCGGGAGGGCCAGAACCGGGGAGCTGTTTTTT.

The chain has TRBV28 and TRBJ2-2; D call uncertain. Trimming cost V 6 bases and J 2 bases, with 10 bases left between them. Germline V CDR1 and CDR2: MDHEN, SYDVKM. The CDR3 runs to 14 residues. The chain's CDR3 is CASRRLINTGELFF. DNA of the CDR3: TGTGCCAGCAGGAGGTTGATTAACACCGGGGAGCTGTTTTTT.

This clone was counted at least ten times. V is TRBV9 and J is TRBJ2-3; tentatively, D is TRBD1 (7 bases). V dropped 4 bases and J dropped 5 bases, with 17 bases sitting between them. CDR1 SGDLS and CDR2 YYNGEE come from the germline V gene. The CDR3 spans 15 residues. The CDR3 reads CASSPGGTGGDTQYF. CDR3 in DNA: TGTGCCAGCAGCCCAGGGGGTACCGGGGGAGATACGCAGTATTTT.

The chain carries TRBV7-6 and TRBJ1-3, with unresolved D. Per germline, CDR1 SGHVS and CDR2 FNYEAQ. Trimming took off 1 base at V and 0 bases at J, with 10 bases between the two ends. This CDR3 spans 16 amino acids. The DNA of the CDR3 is TGTGCCAGCAGCTTAGGTGTTCTCAGCTCTGGAAACACCATATATTTT. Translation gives CASSLGVLSSGNTIYF. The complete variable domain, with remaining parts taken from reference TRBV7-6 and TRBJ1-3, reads GAGVSQSPRYKVTKRGQDVALRCDPISGHVSLYWYRQALGQGPEFLTYFNYEAQQDKSGLPNDRFSAERPEGSISTLTIQRTEQRDSAMYRCASSLGVLSSGNTIYFGEGSWLTVV.

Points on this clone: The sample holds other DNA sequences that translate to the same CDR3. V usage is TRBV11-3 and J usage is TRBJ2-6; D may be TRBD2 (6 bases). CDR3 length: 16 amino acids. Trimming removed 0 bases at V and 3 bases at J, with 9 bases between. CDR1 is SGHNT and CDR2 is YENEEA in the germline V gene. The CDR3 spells CASSLDGGSGANVLTF. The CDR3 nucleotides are TGTGCCAGCAGCTTAGATGGGGGGAGTGGGGCCAACGTCCTGACTTTC.

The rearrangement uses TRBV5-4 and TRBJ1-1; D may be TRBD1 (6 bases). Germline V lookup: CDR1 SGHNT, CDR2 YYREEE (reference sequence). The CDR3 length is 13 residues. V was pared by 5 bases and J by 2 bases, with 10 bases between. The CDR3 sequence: CASRADSNTEAFF. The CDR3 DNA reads TGTGCCAGCAGAGCGGACAGCAACACTGAAGCTTTCTTT.

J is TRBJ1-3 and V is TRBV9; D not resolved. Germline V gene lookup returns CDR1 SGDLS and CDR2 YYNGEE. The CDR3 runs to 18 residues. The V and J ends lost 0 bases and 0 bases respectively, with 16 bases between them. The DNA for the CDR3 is TGTGCCAGCAGCGTAGCGGCCGGGTCTTTGATCTCTGGAAACACCATATATTTT. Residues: CASSVAAGSLISGNTIYF.

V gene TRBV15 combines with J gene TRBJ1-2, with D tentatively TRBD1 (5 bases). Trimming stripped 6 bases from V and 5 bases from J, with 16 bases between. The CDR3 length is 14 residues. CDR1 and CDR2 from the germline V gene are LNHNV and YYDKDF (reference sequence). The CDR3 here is CATRVGQGRYGYTF. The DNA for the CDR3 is TGTGCCACCAGGGTAGGGCAGGGCCGGTATGGCTACACCTTC.

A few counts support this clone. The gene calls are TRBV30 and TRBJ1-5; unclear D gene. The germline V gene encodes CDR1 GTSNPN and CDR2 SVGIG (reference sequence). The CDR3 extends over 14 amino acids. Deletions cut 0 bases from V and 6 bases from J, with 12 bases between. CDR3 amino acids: CAWSVAGSSQPQHF. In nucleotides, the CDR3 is TGTGCCTGGAGTGTGGCTGGGAGTAGTCAGCCCCAGCATTTT.

CDR3 loop: CASSPTGRPEQYF. The CDR3 DNA follows: TGTGCCAGCAGCCCGACCGGGAGACCCGAGCAGTACTTC. The chain uses TRBV11-1 and TRBJ2-7; weak D call: TRBD2 (6 bases). Looked up from germline, CDR1 is SGHAT and CDR2 is FQDESV (reference sequence). The CDR3 covers 13 residues. V was clipped by 5 bases and J by 6 bases, with 14 bases between them.

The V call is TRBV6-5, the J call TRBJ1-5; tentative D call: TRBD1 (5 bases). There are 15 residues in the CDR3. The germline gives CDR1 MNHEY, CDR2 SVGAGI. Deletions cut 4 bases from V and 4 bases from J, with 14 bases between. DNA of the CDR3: TGTGCCAGCAGTTTTCCGGGACGGAATAATCAGCCCCAGCATTTT. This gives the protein CASSFPGRNNQPQHF.

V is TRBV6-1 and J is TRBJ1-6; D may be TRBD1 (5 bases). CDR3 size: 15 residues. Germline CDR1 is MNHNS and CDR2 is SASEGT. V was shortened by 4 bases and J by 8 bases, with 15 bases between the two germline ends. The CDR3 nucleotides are TGTGCCAGCAGTGGGGCCAAGGGGTGGGATTCACCCCTCCACTTT. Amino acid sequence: CASSGAKGWDSPLHF.

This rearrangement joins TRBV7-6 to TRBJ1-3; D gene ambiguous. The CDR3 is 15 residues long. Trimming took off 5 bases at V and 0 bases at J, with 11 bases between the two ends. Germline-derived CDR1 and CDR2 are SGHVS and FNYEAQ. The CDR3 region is CASSPGSSSGNTIYF. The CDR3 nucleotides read TGTGCCAGCAGCCCCGGGTCAAGCTCTGGAAACACCATATATTTT.

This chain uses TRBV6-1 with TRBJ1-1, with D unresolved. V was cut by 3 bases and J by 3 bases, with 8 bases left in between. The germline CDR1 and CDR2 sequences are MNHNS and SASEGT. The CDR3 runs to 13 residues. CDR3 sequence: CASSDKPDTEAFF. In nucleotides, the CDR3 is TGTGCCAGCAGTGACAAGCCGGACACTGAAGCTTTCTTT.

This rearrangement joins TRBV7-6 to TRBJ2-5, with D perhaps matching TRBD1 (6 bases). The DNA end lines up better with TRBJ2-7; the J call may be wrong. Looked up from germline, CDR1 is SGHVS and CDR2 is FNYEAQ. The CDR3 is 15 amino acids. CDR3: CASSYRDDVTYEQYF. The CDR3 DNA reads TGTGCCAGCAGCTACAGGGACGATGTGACCTACGAGCAGTACTTC.

In DNA, the CDR3 is TGTGCCATCAGTGAGTCGAGGCCCCGGACAGGGGCAAGCGAAAAACTGTTTTTT. This gives the protein CAISESRPRTGASEKLFF. This chain uses TRBV10-3 with TRBJ1-4; 9 bases align to TRBD1. The CDR3 totals 18 residues. After removal of 0 bases from V and 8 bases from J, the junction contained 13 bases not matched to a gene. Germline lookup yields CDR1 ENHRY and CDR2 SYGVKD.